These 22 T cell receptor beta chains share one sample of origin, sequenced in a study of Ad26.COV2.S vaccination and SARS-CoV-2 variants. Assay used: immunoSEQ multiplex PCR; TCRdb lists only in-frame clones, some missing. Of around 370,000 clones listed, around 84% are singletons. Indicated treatment: 15 to 20 received Ad26.COV2.S at low or high dose, single or two shots; about five received placebo; per-sample allocation not given. Specimen acquisition occurred on day 63 following the initial vaccine or placebo injection. The material sequenced was peripheral blood, taken in a trial of Ad26.COV2.S vaccine versus placebo. All receptors derive from a person aged 18-60 years who received the Ad26.COV2.S COVID-19 vaccine or a placebo.

The chain has TRBV2 and TRBJ2-7, with D tentatively TRBD1 (5 bases). The CDR3 spans 15 residues. Between the trimmed V and J ends, which lost 8 bases and 0 bases, there was a span of 17 bases. The germline CDR1 and CDR2 sequences are SNHLY and FYNNEI. Here the CDR3 reads CASVSGHLLSYEQYF. The DNA of the CDR3 is TGTGCCAGCGTATCCGGACACCTACTCTCCTACGAGCAGTACTTC.

The chain combines TRBV2 with TRBJ2-7, with a weak D call TRBD1 (5 bases). The CDR3 is made up of 14 amino acids. Germline CDR1 is SNHLY and CDR2 is FYNNEI. Trimming removed 3 bases at V and 1 base at J, with 10 bases between. The DNA for the CDR3 is TGTGCCAGCAGTGATCAGGGTGGGTCCTACGAGCAGTACTTC. Translation gives CASSDQGGSYEQYF.

Here the CDR3 reads CASSQETSGRSSYNEQFF. In DNA form, the CDR3 reads TGCGCCAGCAGCCAAGAAACTAGCGGGAGGAGTTCCTACAATGAGCAGTTCTTC. The J gene is TRBJ2-1, the V gene TRBV4-1; TRBD2 matches at 12 bases. The junction had 4 bases not matched to a gene; V was cut back by 0 bases and J by 1 base. CDR3 size: 18 residues. Germline V gene data show CDR1 as MGHRA and CDR2 as YSYEKL.

The chain is built from TRBV5-5 and TRBJ2-5; D call uncertain. This CDR3 is built from 15 residues. Germline CDR1 is SGHKS and CDR2 is YYEKEE (reference sequence). Trimming removed 3 bases at V and 5 bases at J, with 17 bases between. The CDR3 DNA reads TGTGCCAGCAGCTCCGGACGGCCTATAAGGGAGACCCAGTACTTC. Residues: CASSSGRPIRETQYF.

The chain links TRBV27 to TRBJ2-2, with D unclear. Germline CDR1 MNHEY, CDR2 SMNVEV (reference sequence). Trimming pared 6 bases from V and 2 bases from J, leaving 13 bases between. The CDR3 length is 15 residues. CDR3 residues: CASRAGRLNTGELFF. DNA for the CDR3: TGTGCCAGCAGGGCTGGACGGCTTAACACCGGGGAGCTGTTTTTT.

This chain uses TRBV30 with TRBJ1-1, with no clear D. The CDR3 contains 14 residues. Germline V gives CDR1 GTSNPN, CDR2 SVGIG (reference sequence). V dropped 4 bases and J dropped 4 bases, with 16 bases sitting between them. Written as DNA, the CDR3 is TGTGCCTGGATTAGTCGGGTTTGGGCCACTGAAGCTTTCTTT. Amino acids: CAWISRVWATEAFF. The full variable domain, with the rest looked up from reference TRBV30 and TRBJ1-1, is SQTIHQWPATLVQPVGSPLSLECTVEGTSNPNLYWYRQAAGRGLQLLFYSVGIGQISSEVPQNLSASRPQDRQFILSSKKLLLSDSGFYLCAWISRVWATEAFFGQGTRLTVV.

The chain employs TRBV19 and TRBJ2-2; no firm D call. Trimming took off 2 bases at V and 7 bases at J, with 5 bases between the two ends. There are 12 residues in the CDR3. Per the germline V gene, CDR1 is LNHDA and CDR2 is SQIVND (reference sequence). Here the CDR3 DNA reads TGTGCCAGTAGTATACGGAACGGGGAGCTGTTTTTT. Amino acid sequence: CASSIRNGELFF.

V usage is TRBV21-1 and J usage is TRBJ1-2; the table's D call of TRBD1 was not tested on the DNA. TRBV21-1 has pseudogene status. This CDR3 is 15 amino acids long. CDR3 in DNA: TGTGCCAGCAGCAAAGAGCCAGGGGATCATTATGGCTACACCTTC. It yields the protein CASSKEPGDHYGYTF.

The chain couples TRBV5-6 to TRBJ1-1; D may be TRBD1 (6 bases). In germline, CDR1 is SGHDT, CDR2 YYEEEE. This CDR3 spans 16 amino acids. Trimming took off 0 bases at V and 1 base at J, with 13 bases between the two ends. The CDR3, as DNA: TGTGCCAGCAGCTTGGGCATCGACAGGTCGAACACTGAAGCTTTCTTT. Its protein is CASSLGIDRSNTEAFF.

The V and J genes are TRBV10-3 and TRBJ1-5; maybe TRBD1 (6 bases). Looked up from germline, CDR1 is ENHRY and CDR2 is SYGVKD. This CDR3 region has 14 residues. V lost 7 bases and J 3 bases, leaving 13 bases between the germline ends. The CDR3 DNA reads as TGTGCCATCACTCCCGACAGGTACAATCAGCCCCAGCATTTT. Encoded protein: CAITPDRYNQPQHF.

The chain has TRBV7-2 and TRBJ1-4; D call uncertain. Trimming took 1 base from V and 7 from J, leaving 7 bases between them. CDR3 length: 13 residues. Germline CDR1 SGHTA, CDR2 FQGNSA. The DNA of the CDR3 is TGTGCCAGCAGCTTAGTATTGACTGAAAAACTGTTTTTT. Encoded protein: CASSLVLTEKLFF.

This sequence joins TRBV14 and TRBJ2-1; D possibly corresponds to TRBD1 (6 bases). Deletions cut 4 bases from V and 5 bases from J, with 15 bases between. Germline assignment: CDR1 SGHDN and CDR2 FVKESK. This CDR3 spans 15 amino acids. The chain's CDR3 is CASSLGGPVHNEQFF. The CDR3 region has the DNA TGTGCCAGCAGCCTAGGGGGTCCCGTACACAATGAGCAGTTCTTC. Full variable domain (rest looked up from reference TRBV14 and TRBJ2-1): EAGVTQFPSHSVIEKGQTVTLRCDPISGHDNLYWYRRVMGKEIKFLLHFVKESKQDESGMPNNRFLAERTGGTYSTLKVQPAELEDSGVYFCASSLGGPVHNEQFFGPGTRLTVL.

The V gene is TRBV5-6, the J gene TRBJ2-1; D may be TRBD2 (6 bases). Trimming removed 4 bases from V and 2 bases from J, with 13 bases in between. Germline CDR1 and CDR2: SGHDT and YYEEEE. This CDR3 is built from 15 residues. CDR3 in amino acids: CASSPGGEAYNEQFF. The CDR3 DNA follows: TGTGCCAGCAGCCCCGGGGGAGAAGCCTACAATGAGCAGTTCTTC.

V gene TRBV7-7 combines with J gene TRBJ2-2; the match to TRBD2 covers 10 bases. This CDR3 contains 18 residues. Per germline, CDR1 SSHAT and CDR2 FNYEAQ (reference sequence). V dropped 5 bases and J dropped 5; count of bases not matched to a gene: 14. Written as DNA, the CDR3 is TGTGCCAGCAGCCGAGGGGTAGCGGGAGGCCGGGGGACCGGGGAGCTGTTTTTT. It translates to CASSRGVAGGRGTGELFF. Variable domain in full (rest from reference TRBV7-7 and TRBJ2-2): GAGVSQSPRYKVTKRGQDVTLRCDPISSHATLYWYQQALGQGPEFLTYFNYEAQPDKSGLPSDRFSAERPEGSISTLTIQRTEQRDSAMYRCASSRGVAGGRGTGELFFGEGSRLTVL.

On this clone: Different DNA sequences within this sample yield the same CDR3. The chain uses TRBV6-5 and TRBJ2-7; possibly TRBD2 for D (5 bases). From germline, CDR1 is MNHEY and CDR2 SVGAGI. The CDR3 runs 11 residues. The ends were cut back, 2 bases at V and 7 bases at J, with 6 bases in the middle. The CDR3 DNA sequence: TGTGCCAGCAGTTACCGGGGAGAGCAGTACTTC. Protein product: CASSYRGEQYF.

The rearrangement links TRBV7-9 to TRBJ2-7; TRBD2 matches at 8 bases. The CDR3 extends over 14 amino acids. J was trimmed by 6 bases and V by 1 base; bases with no gene match: 5. In germline, CDR1 is SEHNR, CDR2 FQNEAQ (reference sequence). The CDR3 protein is CASSLGTSRVEQYF. The CDR3 DNA follows: TGTGCCAGCAGCTTAGGGACTAGCAGAGTCGAGCAGTACTTC.

This rearrangement joins TRBV4-3 to TRBJ2-5; 12 nucleotides match TRBD2. From germline, CDR1 is LGHNA and CDR2 YSLEER. V was clipped by 0 bases and J by 4 bases; unmatched bases: 12. This CDR3 region has 19 residues. CDR3 protein: CASSQDALAGGQRGETQYF. CDR3 sequence (DNA): TGCGCCAGCAGCCAAGATGCCCTAGCGGGAGGGCAACGCGGAGAGACCCAGTACTTC.

This sequence joins TRBV27 and TRBJ2-7, with D possibly being TRBD1 or TRBD2 (5 bases each). V was pared by 3 bases and J by 0 bases, with 15 bases between. The germline gives CDR1 MNHEY, CDR2 SMNVEV (reference sequence). The CDR3 has 16 amino acids. CDR3 bases: TGTGCCAGCAGTTTGGGATGGGGGATTAGCTCCTACGAGCAGTACTTC. Translating it yields CASSLGWGISSYEQYF.

The chain combines TRBV7-8 with TRBJ1-1, with TRBD1 identical over 9 bases. With 3 bases clipped from V and 5 bases from J, the junction kept 7 bases outside the gene matches. The CDR3 runs 15 residues. CDR1 and CDR2 (germline): SGHVS, FQNEAQ. CDR3 loop: CASSLAGTGNTEAFF. The CDR3 nucleotides read TGTGCCAGCAGCTTGGCCGGGACAGGGAATACTGAAGCTTTCTTT.

Only one count was recorded for this clone. The V and J genes are TRBV5-1 and TRBJ2-3, with a tentative D call TRBD2 (7 bases). Per the germline V gene, CDR1 is SGHRS and CDR2 is YFSETQ. The CDR3 sequence is 17 residues long. V was pared by 0 bases and J by 0 bases, with 14 bases between. The CDR3, as DNA: TGCGCCAGCAGCTTGGCTTTCGGGGGGCAAAGCACAGATACGCAGTATTTT. Encoded protein: CASSLAFGGQSTDTQYF.

V and J are TRBV3-1 (or the pseudogene TRBV3-2) and TRBJ2-3; D call uncertain. This CDR3 is built from 12 residues. CDR1 is LGHDT and CDR2 is YNNKEL in the germline V gene (reference sequence). V shed 0 bases and J shed 6 bases, with 4 bases lying between them. CDR3 nucleotide sequence: TGTGCCAGCAGCCAAGATTGGGATACGCAGTATTTT. This translates into CASSQDWDTQYF.

The gene calls are TRBV7-9 and TRBJ2-1; D call uncertain. Trimming left V 3 bases short and J 0 bases short, with 6 bases between. The CDR3 extends over 14 amino acids. From germline, CDR1 is SEHNR and CDR2 FQNEAQ (reference sequence). The CDR3 sequence: CASSFDNSYNEQFF. The CDR3 nucleotides are TGTGCCAGCAGCTTCGACAACTCCTACAATGAGCAGTTCTTC.